This entry concerns a single T cell receptor beta chain. Its specificity is unknown. These data belong to a study of cytomegalovirus exposure and HLA in healthy donors. Study-wide background: Researchers found that roughly 77% of 398 genotyped donors fell within the Caucasian-associated ancestry cluster. Study-wide points: Specificity for CMV antigens was confirmed in vitro for a few of the CMV-associated chains. Within the data, a cluster of highly shared sequence variants was likely a sequencing artifact.

Looked up from germline, CDR1 is SGHRS and CDR2 is YFSETQ. The CDR3 contains 17 residues. The V end lost 2 bases, the J end lost 0 bases, and 15 bases lay between the germline ends. The PCR used 60 Vbeta and 13 Jbeta primers. Authors' processing steps: Unique TCR beta chains numbered about 79 million in a later analysis, with around 11 million shared. TCRdb's table, derived via immunoSEQ multiplex PCR, lists solely in-frame clones and lacks some. V, J and clone size derive from that table, while D and trimming were established from the DNA sequence. The table has 150,000 to 200,000 clones, 77% seen once.

The sequenced sample was PBMCs. The chain links TRBV5-1 to TRBJ1-5; tentatively, D is TRBD1 (5 bases). The sequence came from a young woman in good health and CMV-seronegative. CDR3 DNA sequence: TGCGCCAGCAGCTTAAGACTTCGGGGGGGTAGCAATCAGCCCCAGCATTTT. Amino acid sequence: CASSLRLRGGSNQPQHF. The full variable domain, its missing parts supplied by reference TRBV5-1 and TRBJ1-5, is KAGVTQTPRYLIKTRGQQVTLSCSPISGHRSVSWYQQTPGQGLQFLFEYFSETQRNKGNFPGRFSGRQFSNSRSEMNVSTLELGDSALYLCASSLRLRGGSNQPQHFGDGTRLSIL.